The rows below give T cell receptor beta chains drawn from one sample of a study of response to subunit inactivated influenza vaccine. TCRdb ran MiXCR on the RT-PCR reads and lists one entry per CDR3 protein. Seen here are 500,000 to 650,000 distinct CDR3 sequences, around 8% observed once, and the top ten hold 10% to 15%. This specimen was PBMCs from blood, taken less than 25 months after vaccination. The origin of the receptors is a man aged 50-75 years who received an inactivated influenza vaccine. The CDR3 runs from the conserved cysteine through the conserved F or W. The order of the fields is CDR3 protein, CDR3 DNA, clone size, J gene, V gene, D gene. D genes are given only for firm matches. Size values are once, few and many counts, or a class for expanded clones, and some rows have none.

CDR3: CASSQKGLGQGIQYF; DNA: TGTGCCAGCAGCCAGAAAGGACTAGGCCAGGGCATTCAGTACTTC; size: few; J: TRBJ2-4; V: TRBV3-1; D: TRBD2
CDR3: CASSPVMGQETQYF; DNA: TGTGCCAGCAGCCCCGTAATGGGACAAGAGACCCAGTACTTC; size: .; J: TRBJ2-5; V: TRBV7-8; D: .
CDR3: CASSQGTGGSSYNEQFF; DNA: TGCGCCAGCAGCCAAGGGACAGGGGGCTCTTCGTACAATGAGCAGTTCTTC; size: many; J: TRBJ2-1; V: TRBV4-3; D: TRBD1
CDR3: CASSVDSYTDTQYF; DNA: TGTGCCAGCAGCGTCGACAGCTACACAGATACGCAGTATTTT; size: many; J: TRBJ2-3; V: TRBV9; D: .
CDR3: CASSLDISTDTQYF; DNA: TGCGCCAGCAGCTTGGATATTAGCACAGATACGCAGTATTTT; size: few; J: TRBJ2-3; V: TRBV5-1; D: .
CDR3: CASSTSGNIQYF; DNA: TGTGCCAGCAGTACTAGCGGAAACATTCAGTACTTC; size: .; J: TRBJ2-4; V: TRBV12-3/TRBV12-4; D: TRBD2
CDR3: CSVALDPLAGTNNEQFF; DNA: TGCAGCGTTGCCCTTGATCCACTAGCGGGCACAAACAATGAGCAGTTCTTC; size: few; J: TRBJ2-1; V: TRBV29-1; D: TRBD2
CDR3: CCARDSSGERGIYEQYF; DNA: TGCTGTGCTAGGGACTCTAGCGGGGAGAGGGGAATCTACGAGCAGTACTTC; size: .; J: TRBJ2-7; V: TRBV20-1; D: TRBD2
CDR3: CASSRQSSYNSPLHF; DNA: TGTGCCAGCAGCCGACAGAGCTCCTATAATTCACCCCTCCACTTT; size: many; J: TRBJ1-6; V: TRBV12-3/TRBV12-4; D: .
CDR3: CASSYGLAGGRRSDTQYF; DNA: TGTGCCAGCAGTTATGGACTAGCGGGGGGCCGGAGGTCAGATACGCAGTATTTT; size: many; J: TRBJ2-3; V: TRBV6-5; D: TRBD2
CDR3: CASTPRTGHSNQPQHF; DNA: TGTGCCAGCACCCCGAGGACAGGACATAGCAATCAGCCCCAGCATTTT; size: few; J: TRBJ1-5; V: TRBV2; D: TRBD1
CDR3: CASSPIPTGSRNQPQHF; DNA: TGTGCCAGCAGTCCAATACCGACAGGGTCAAGGAATCAGCCCCAGCATTTT; size: many; J: TRBJ1-5; V: TRBV6-1; D: TRBD1
CDR3: CASSPGTGRHQPQHF; DNA: TGTGCCAGCAGTCCTGGGACAGGGCGGCATCAGCCCCAGCATTTT; size: many; J: TRBJ1-5; V: TRBV6-1; D: TRBD1
CDR3: CASSFSSGSAQYF; DNA: TGTGCCAGCAGTTTCTCTTCGGGTTCGGCCCAGTACTTC; size: many; J: TRBJ2-5; V: TRBV12-3/TRBV12-4; D: .
CDR3: CASSLGAGGSGLGNQPQHF; DNA: TGCGCCAGCAGCTTGGGGGCCGGGGGAAGCGGTTTGGGCAATCAGCCCCAGCATTTT; size: few; J: TRBJ1-5; V: TRBV5-1; D: .
CDR3: CASSYSVGYEQYF; DNA: TGTGCCAGCAGTTACTCGGTGGGGTACGAGCAGTACTTC; size: many; J: TRBJ2-7; V: TRBV6-6; D: .
CDR3: CSARDPGTTSTDTQYF; DNA: TGCAGTGCTAGAGACCCAGGGACTACCAGCACAGATACGCAGTATTTT; size: many; J: TRBJ2-3; V: TRBV20-1; D: TRBD2
CDR3: CASSPRTGGVSGANVLTF; DNA: TGTGCCAGCAGTCCACGGACAGGTGGGGTCTCTGGGGCCAACGTCCTGACTTTC; size: few; J: TRBJ2-6; V: TRBV27; D: TRBD1
CDR3: CASSQGGGDTDTQYF; DNA: TGCGCCAGCAGCCAAGGCGGGGGGGACACAGATACGCAGTATTTT; size: .; J: TRBJ2-3; V: TRBV4-3; D: TRBD2
CDR3: CASSSGRQGLLKRDGNEQFF; DNA: TGTGCCAGCAGTAGCGGGAGGCAGGGGCTCCTCAAGCGGGACGGCAATGAGCAGTTCTTC; size: few; J: TRBJ2-1; V: TRBV2; D: TRBD2
CDR3: CASSRYPTGGWETQYF; DNA: TGTGCCAGCAGCCGATACCCGACAGGGGGCTGGGAGACCCAGTACTTC; size: .; J: TRBJ2-5; V: TRBV7-2; D: TRBD1
CDR3: CASSYAGGVTF; DNA: TGTGCCAGCAGTTACGCAGGGGGAGTCACCTTC; size: many; J: TRBJ1-2; V: TRBV6-5; D: TRBD1
CDR3: CASSSGSFYEQYF; DNA: TGTGCCAGCAGTTCCGGGTCCTTTTACGAGCAGTACTTC; size: .; J: TRBJ2-7; V: TRBV28; D: .
CDR3: CASSQEWILAGRLYEQYF; DNA: TGCGCCAGCAGCCAAGAATGGATACTAGCGGGGCGATTATACGAGCAGTACTTC; size: .; J: TRBJ2-7; V: TRBV4-1; D: TRBD2
CDR3: CSALSWTGDGELFF; DNA: TGCAGTGCTCTATCTTGGACAGGGGACGGGGAGCTGTTTTTT; size: few; J: TRBJ2-2; V: TRBV20-1; D: TRBD1
CDR3: CSVWGDTGELFF; DNA: TGCAGTGTCTGGGGGGACACCGGGGAGCTGTTTTTT; size: few; J: TRBJ2-2; V: TRBV20-1; D: .
CDR3: CASSLLEVFTGELFF; DNA: TGTGCCAGCAGCTTATTGGAGGTCTTTACCGGGGAGCTGTTTTTT; size: .; J: TRBJ2-2; V: TRBV7-9; D: .
CDR3: CASSLAASDFGAKNIQYF; DNA: TGTGCCAGCAGTTTAGCCGCGAGCGACTTTGGAGCCAAAAACATTCAGTACTTC; size: many; J: TRBJ2-4; V: TRBV28; D: .
CDR3: CASSLMGGNTDTQYF; DNA: TGTGCCAGCAGCTTAATGGGGGGAAATACAGATACGCAGTATTTT; size: many; J: TRBJ2-3; V: TRBV7-2; D: .
CDR3: CASSPTRGTEAFF; DNA: TGTGCCAGCAGCCCAACGAGGGGCACTGAAGCTTTCTTT; size: few; J: TRBJ1-1; V: TRBV7-9; D: .
CDR3: CASSLGADGQPQHF; DNA: TGTGCCAGCAGCCTAGGGGCTGATGGTCAGCCCCAGCATTTT; size: many; J: TRBJ1-5; V: TRBV5-6; D: .
CDR3: CASSYSIQGNYGYTF; DNA: TGTGCCAGCAGTTACTCGATCCAGGGGAACTATGGCTACACCTTC; size: few; J: TRBJ1-2; V: TRBV6-5; D: .
CDR3: CSARGLWNTGELFF; DNA: TGCAGTGCTAGAGGACTCTGGAACACCGGGGAGCTGTTTTTT; size: few; J: TRBJ2-2; V: TRBV20-1; D: .
CDR3: CASSDSGSPSYEQYF; DNA: TGTGCCAGCAGCGATAGCGGGAGTCCGTCCTACGAGCAGTACTTC; size: .; J: TRBJ2-7; V: TRBV7-2; D: TRBD2
CDR3: CASSPFAIAKNIQYF; DNA: TGTGCCAGCTCACCATTCGCCATAGCCAAAAACATTCAGTACTTC; size: few; J: TRBJ2-4; V: TRBV18; D: .
CDR3: CASSGGREQFF; DNA: TGTGCCAGCAGCGGGGGGCGGGAGCAGTTCTTC; size: .; J: TRBJ2-1; V: TRBV7-9; D: .
CDR3: CASSLAGPNSGGYTF; DNA: TGCGCCAGCAGCTTGGCCGGGCCAAACTCCGGCGGCTACACCTTC; size: many; J: TRBJ1-2; V: TRBV5-1; D: .
CDR3: CASSSEKWTYEQYF; DNA: TGTGCCAGCAGTTCTGAGAAATGGACCTACGAGCAGTACTTC; size: many; J: TRBJ2-7; V: TRBV12-3/TRBV12-4; D: .
CDR3: CASSLRWTSFNEQFF; DNA: TGTGCCAGCAGCTTACGTTGGACTAGTTTCAATGAGCAGTTCTTC; size: few; J: TRBJ2-1; V: TRBV7-9; D: TRBD2
CDR3: CASSLAGGGFVPYEQYF; DNA: TGTGCCAGCAGCCTAGCCGGCGGTGGGTTCGTCCCCTACGAGCAGTACTTC; size: few; J: TRBJ2-7; V: TRBV6-1; D: .
CDR3: CAWSVPGTGEWNEQYF; DNA: TGTGCCTGGAGTGTACCTGGGACAGGGGAGTGGAACGAGCAGTACTTC; size: .; J: TRBJ2-7; V: TRBV30; D: TRBD1
CDR3: CSARKLGDEQFF; DNA: TGCAGTGCTAGGAAACTGGGGGATGAGCAGTTCTTC; size: .; J: TRBJ2-1; V: TRBV20-1; D: .
CDR3: CSARGIRGFGSVYEQFF; DNA: TGCAGTGCTCGAGGGATTAGGGGATTTGGCTCCGTCTATGAGCAGTTCTTC; size: many; J: TRBJ2-1; V: TRBV20-1; D: .
CDR3: CSAYLPGLAGRSGTDTQYF; DNA: TGCAGTGCTTATCTACCCGGACTAGCGGGCCGGTCTGGCACAGATACGCAGTATTTT; size: many; J: TRBJ2-3; V: TRBV20-1; D: TRBD2
CDR3: CASSEQGTSYEQYF; DNA: TGCGCCAGCAGCGAACAGGGGACCTCCTACGAGCAGTACTTC; size: few; J: TRBJ2-7; V: TRBV5-1; D: TRBD1
CDR3: CASSPGGGGPISYNEQFF; DNA: TGTGCCAGCAGCCCAGGTGGGGGGGGGCCAATCTCTTACAATGAGCAGTTCTTC; size: many; J: TRBJ2-1; V: TRBV4-2; D: .
CDR3: CASSVEGGPYNEQFF; DNA: TGTGCCAGCTCGGTTGAGGGGGGGCCCTACAATGAGCAGTTCTTC; size: .; J: TRBJ2-1; V: TRBV5-5; D: .
CDR3: CASSPLDRGKNEKLFF; DNA: TGCGCCAGCAGCCCCCTGGACAGGGGAAAGAATGAAAAACTGTTTTTT; size: .; J: TRBJ1-4; V: TRBV5-1; D: TRBD1
CDR3: CASSRMGQITDTQYF; DNA: TGTGCCAGTAGTAGGATGGGGCAGATCACAGATACGCAGTATTTT; size: few; J: TRBJ2-3; V: TRBV19; D: .
CDR3: CASSTRTGGYGYTF; DNA: TGCGCCAGCAGCACCCGGACAGGGGGCTATGGCTACACCTTC; size: few; J: TRBJ1-2; V: TRBV5-1; D: TRBD1
CDR3: CASSYSGGNYNEQFF; DNA: TGTGCCAGCAGTTACTCGGGGGGGAACTACAATGAGCAGTTCTTC; size: many; J: TRBJ2-1; V: TRBV6-5; D: TRBD2
CDR3: CASLTGAANTGELFF; DNA: TGTGCCAGCCTAACAGGGGCCGCGAACACCGGGGAGCTGTTTTTT; size: many; J: TRBJ2-2; V: TRBV6-1; D: TRBD1
CDR3: CASSPEDRSDTQYF; DNA: TGCGCCAGCAGCCCCGAGGACAGGTCAGATACGCAGTATTTT; size: many; J: TRBJ2-3; V: TRBV5-1; D: TRBD1
CDR3: CASSPYAEDRGIYEQYF; DNA: TGCGCCAGCAGCCCTTATGCCGAAGACAGGGGTATCTACGAGCAGTACTTC; size: .; J: TRBJ2-7; V: TRBV4-1; D: TRBD1
CDR3: CTSSRGTSGSYEQYF; DNA: TGCACCAGCAGCCGGGGAACTAGCGGGAGCTACGAGCAGTACTTC; size: .; J: TRBJ2-7; V: TRBV1; D: .
CDR3: CSVEGTGYTGELFF; DNA: TGCAGCGTTGAAGGGACAGGGTACACCGGGGAGCTGTTTTTT; size: .; J: TRBJ2-2; V: TRBV29-1; D: TRBD1
CDR3: CASSFGEATEAFF; DNA: TGTGCCAGCAGTTTTGGGGAGGCCACTGAAGCTTTCTTT; size: .; J: TRBJ1-1; V: TRBV12-3/TRBV12-4; D: .
CDR3: CASSSKAVGANVLTF; DNA: TGCGCCAGCAGCTCGAAGGCAGTTGGGGCCAACGTCCTGACTTTC; size: .; J: TRBJ2-6; V: TRBV5-1; D: .
CDR3: CASSLLISRDTQYF; DNA: TGTGCCAGCAGCTTACTGATTAGCAGGGATACGCAGTATTTT; size: .; J: TRBJ2-3; V: TRBV7-2; D: .